A single sample gave rise to the 13 T cell receptor beta chains below, sequenced in a study of T cell responses to AZD1222 COVID-19 vaccine. Libraries were prepared by immunoSEQ multiplex PCR; TCRdb keeps only in-frame clonotypes and omits some of them. The sample includes 150,000 to 200,000 clones, around nine tenths of them seen just once. Sequenced here: peripheral blood, sampled 28 days after the second AZD1222 dose. Receptor source: an adult who received the AZD1222 COVID-19 vaccine.

This clone occurred once. This sequence joins TRBV5-1 and TRBJ2-3; D possibly corresponds to TRBD1 (5 bases). The CDR3 has 14 residues. Trimming left V 4 bases short and J 1 base short, with 10 bases between. Germline CDR1 is SGHRS and CDR2 is YFSETQ. The CDR3 sequence: CASSPLGGTDTQYF. As DNA, the CDR3 is TGCGCCAGCAGCCCCCTAGGGGGCACAGATACGCAGTATTTT. The full variable domain, completed using reference TRBV5-1 and TRBJ2-3, is KAGVTQTPRYLIKTRGQQVTLSCSPISGHRSVSWYQQTPGQGLQFLFEYFSETQRNKGNFPGRFSGRQFSNSRSEMNVSTLELGDSALYLCASSPLGGTDTQYFGPGTRLTVL.

The gene calls are TRBV28 and TRBJ2-1; TRBD1 matches 8 bases. V lost 5 bases and J lost 3; bases outside the gene matches: 6. Germline lookup yields CDR1 MDHEN and CDR2 SYDVKM. This CDR3 comprises 15 residues. The CDR3 DNA reads as TGTGCCAGCAGTCGCGGGACAGGAAACTACAATGAGCAGTTCTTC. Amino acids: CASSRGTGNYNEQFF.

This clone was detected only once. This chain joins TRBV5-1 and TRBJ2-7; no reliable D call. Per germline, CDR1 SGHRS and CDR2 YFSETQ. Trimming removed 4 bases at V and 7 bases at J, with 12 bases between. The CDR3 runs to 12 residues. CDR3 coding DNA: TGCGCCAGCAGCCTCGGGCAGGTTGAGCAGTACTTC. Its protein is CASSLGQVEQYF.

The CDR3 DNA reads as TGTGCCAGCTCACCAGCCGGGACAGGGATAGGAGAGCAGTACTTC. Amino acids: CASSPAGTGIGEQYF. The chain has TRBV18 and TRBJ2-7; 9 nucleotides align to TRBD1. Germline CDR1 reads KGHSH; CDR2 reads LQKENI. Trimming at V came to 2 bases and at J to 7 bases, leaving 9 bases not matched to a gene. The CDR3 contains 15 residues. Variable domain in full (rest from reference TRBV18 and TRBJ2-7): NAGVMQNPRHLVRRRGQEARLRCSPMKGHSHVYWYRQLPEEGLKFMVYLQKENIIDESGMPKERFSAEFPKEGPSILRIQQVVRGDSAAYFCASSPAGTGIGEQYFGPGTRLTVT.

The J gene is TRBJ2-1, the V gene TRBV24-1, with 7 bases that match TRBD1. The length of the CDR3 is 13 residues. V was clipped by 3 bases and J by 10 bases; unmatched bases: 5. Germline V lookup: CDR1 KGHDR, CDR2 SFDVKD. The CDR3 sequence is CATSDRDRWEQFF. The CDR3 nucleotides are TGTGCCACCAGTGATAGGGACAGATGGGAGCAGTTCTTC.

The chain uses TRBV15 and TRBJ2-7, with no clear D. Germline CDR1 and CDR2: LNHNV and YYDKDF (reference sequence). The V end was cut by 0 bases, the J end by 0 bases, with 6 bases between. The CDR3 covers 14 residues. CDR3 amino acids: CATSRETPSYEQYF. CDR3 sequence (DNA): TGTGCCACCAGCAGAGAAACACCCTCCTACGAGCAGTACTTC.

The chain is built from TRBV28 and TRBJ2-7, with 8 bases lining up with TRBD1. After removal of 7 bases from V and 5 bases from J, the junction contained 7 bases not matched to a gene. Germline CDR1 MDHEN, CDR2 SYDVKM. The length of the CDR3 is 13 residues. CDR3 in DNA: TGTGCCAGCATCCTGGCAGGGGGCGACGAGCAGTACTTC. This translates into CASILAGGDEQYF. The variable domain in full, with the rest retrieved from reference TRBV28 and TRBJ2-7, is DVKVTQSSRYLVKRTGEKVFLECVQDMDHENMFWYRQDPGLGLRLIYFSYDVKMKEKGDIPEGYSVSREKKERFSLILESASTNQTSMYLCASILAGGDEQYFGPGTRLTVT.

This chain connects TRBV6-5 to TRBJ1-4, with 9 nucleotides matching TRBD1. CDR3 length: 15 residues. Unmatched junction bases numbered 7, after V lost 3 bases and J lost 8 bases. Germline V gene data show CDR1 as MNHEY and CDR2 as SVGAGI. The CDR3 sequence: CASSYSGTGNEKLFF. The DNA for the CDR3 is TGTGCCAGCAGTTATTCCGGGACAGGGAACGAAAAACTGTTTTTT.

For the CDR3, the DNA is TGTGCCAGCAGCCAAGAGGCAGGGGTGGTGAACACTGAAGCTTTCTTT. It specifies CASSQEAGVVNTEAFF. This sequence joins TRBV14 and TRBJ1-1; perhaps TRBD1 as D (6 bases). The CDR3 spans 16 residues. In germline, CDR1 is SGHDN, CDR2 FVKESK. Trimming took 0 bases from V and 0 from J, leaving 11 bases between them. Full variable domain (rest looked up from reference TRBV14 and TRBJ1-1): EAGVTQFPSHSVIEKGQTVTLRCDPISGHDNLYWYRRVMGKEIKFLLHFVKESKQDESGMPNNRFLAERTGGTYSTLKVQPAELEDSGVYFCASSQEAGVVNTEAFFGQGTRLTVV.

This chain links TRBV6-5 with TRBJ2-3, with D perhaps matching TRBD1 (5 bases). The ends were cut back, 6 bases at V and 6 bases at J, with 7 bases in the middle. The germline CDR1 and CDR2 sequences are MNHEY and SVGAGI. The CDR3 extends over 11 amino acids. This CDR3 is CASRNRDTQYF. In nucleotides, the CDR3 is TGTGCCAGCAGGAACAGGGATACGCAGTATTTT.

The CDR3 reads CASSLEGYTSGRSETQYF. In DNA form, the CDR3 reads TGTGCCAGCAGCTTAGAGGGATACACTAGCGGGAGATCTGAGACCCAGTACTTC. The V call is TRBV11-2, the J call TRBJ2-5; 11 nucleotides match TRBD2. The CDR3 is made up of 18 amino acids. The junction had 11 bases not matched to a gene; V was cut back by 0 bases and J by 5 bases. The germline CDR1 and CDR2 sequences are SGHAT and FQNNGV.

This chain uses TRBV6-2 or TRBV6-3 with TRBJ1-4, with no clear D. V was trimmed by 5 bases and J by 11 bases, leaving 21 bases between them. This CDR3 has 15 amino acids. The V gene's germline CDR1 is MNHEY and CDR2 SVGEGT. The chain's CDR3 is CASSTPSGPEEKLFF. CDR3 coding DNA: TGTGCCAGCAGTACCCCCTCGGGCCCCGAAGAGAAACTGTTTTTT.

The chain joins TRBV28 to TRBJ2-5; TRBD1 matches 9 bases. The CDR3 runs to 14 residues. CDR1 and CDR2 from the germline V gene are MDHEN and SYDVKM. Trimming removed 7 bases from V and 4 bases from J; junction bases left unmatched: 7. In nucleotides, the CDR3 is TGTGCCAGCACCTTGAACAGGGGGCTAGAGACCCAGTACTTC. Protein: CASTLNRGLETQYF.